A selection of T cell receptor beta chains follows, all from one sample in a study of blood T cell repertoires in COVID-19. Generated by immunoSEQ multiplex PCR, the TCRdb table keeps only in-frame clones and is missing some. This sample yields about 84,000 clones, of which 83% are seen a single time; around 29% belongs to the top ten. Input material: peripheral blood. The receptor set was obtained from an elderly woman with acute or convalescent COVID-19. Both conserved end residues are trimmed from each CDR3.

>TRBV19|TRBJ1-2
ASSIRAGPNYGYT
>TRBV5-1|TRBJ2-4
ASSLGGLGQAKNIQY
>TRBV2|TRBJ2-5
ASSQGKETQY
>TRBV24-1|TRBJ2-5
ATSGRDSYQETQY
>TRBV7-2|TRBJ2-3
ASSLVGGEDTQY
>TRBV4-2|TRBJ1-6
ASSQAPGQGGSPLH
>TRBV5-6|TRBJ2-6
ASSLVGTAALGANVLT
>TRBV5-1|TRBJ2-7
ASSRTSGRPGASYEQY
>TRBV18|TRBJ1-5
ASSPSGQGNGQPQH
>TRBV5-4|TRBJ1-4
ASSRDSYNEKLF
>TRBV5-1|TRBJ2-7
ASSPRDRVSYEQY
>TRBV11-3|TRBJ1-1
ASSTQQGTEAF
>TRBV3-1/TRBV3-2|TRBJ2-1
ASSLAGSYNEQF
>TRBV6-1|TRBJ2-5
ASSEAPTQGPQETQY
>TRBV7-2|TRBJ2-7
ASSSPRAGVYEQY
>TRBV19|TRBJ1-5
ASSRLWVNQPQH
>TRBV12-3/TRBV12-4|TRBJ1-2
ASSFRRGYGYT
>TRBV13|TRBJ2-7
ASSSGQLDYEQY
>TRBV7-3|TRBJ2-1
ASSLYGSSYNEQF
>TRBV12-3/TRBV12-4|TRBJ1-5
ASSLGQLQPQH
>TRBV27|TRBJ2-7
ASSLTGLAGSEQY
>TRBV7-2|TRBJ1-1
ASSLERTGTEAF
>TRBV5-3|TRBJ2-4
ARSPRTSGSFGPSDIQY
>TRBV18|TRBJ2-2
ASLNRGGHRTGELF
>TRBV7-6|TRBJ2-7
ASSLMGSGEQY
>TRBV18|TRBJ1-2
ASSLQGDYGYT
>TRBV6-6|TRBJ2-7
ASSSPDRTYEQY
>TRBV5-1|TRBJ2-5
ASRVGGPAVQETQY
>TRBV3-1/TRBV3-2|TRBJ1-2
ASSLGTEHGYT
>TRBV3-1/TRBV3-2|TRBJ2-1
ASSQDLTSGRTREQF
>TRBV11-3|TRBJ2-1
ASSSQGGVYNEQF
>TRBV9|TRBJ2-1
ASSDLSGSTIDEQF
>TRBV28|TRBJ2-1
ASSKSGYLYNEQF
>TRBV5-6|TRBJ1-3
ASSFTGNTIY
>TRBV6-6|TRBJ2-5
ASSTEGARARETQY
>TRBV5-1|TRBJ2-5
ASRRSDQETQY
>TRBV3-1/TRBV3-2|TRBJ2-7
ASSQGPSGSSYEQY
>TRBV5-4|TRBJ1-2
ASSLDRGEGGYT
>TRBV18|TRBJ1-1
ASSPSVGHNTEAF
>TRBV3-1/TRBV3-2|TRBJ2-7
ASSPSWGTGGYEQY
>TRBV6-5|TRBJ1-2
ASRTGDLYGYT
>TRBV5-4|TRBJ2-3
ASSPGLAGVPYTQY
>TRBV19|TRBJ2-4
ASSRDTSGAALAKNIQY
>TRBV7-2|TRBJ2-1
ASSLYTSNNEQF
>TRBV5-1|TRBJ2-7
ASSLGSRTGIYEQY
>TRBV5-8|TRBJ2-7
ASSRRGGDYYEQY
>TRBV5-1|TRBJ2-3
ASSQGQGTDTQY